These 18 T cell receptor beta chains originate from one sample sequenced in a study of CD8 T cells in Susac syndrome. After extraction with the RNeasy kit, about 0.45 to 1 ug of the RNA was reverse transcribed using random hexamers. TCRdb fed the immunoSEQ multiplex PCR reads into MiXCR, producing one record per CDR3 protein. The sample holds 130,000 or so distinct CDR3 sequences; around 90% are singletons and the top ten take 0.24%. Sequences were obtained from CD8+ T cells from PBMCs. The receptors shown here come from a human donor with multiple sclerosis.

This chain joins TRBV7-8 and TRBJ1-5; D gene unclear. V was trimmed by 5 bases and J by 8 bases, leaving 13 bases between them. The length of the CDR3 is 13 residues. The V gene's germline CDR1 is SGHVS and CDR2 FQNEAQ. The CDR3 DNA follows: TGTGCCAGCAGCAACCCCCAAGGCGAGCCCCAGCATTTT. Encoded protein: CASSNPQGEPQHF. Full variable domain (missing parts from reference TRBV7-8 and TRBJ1-5): GAGVSQSPRYKVAKRGQDVALRCDPISGHVSLFWYQQALGQGPEFLTYFQNEAQLDKSGLPSDRFFAERPEGSVSTLKIQRTQQEDSAVYLCASSNPQGEPQHFGDGTRLSIL.

The chain employs TRBV30 and TRBJ2-1; D unresolved. Looked up from germline, CDR1 is GTSNPN and CDR2 is SVGIG (reference sequence). CDR3 length equals 13 residues. V was trimmed by 0 bases and J by 7 bases, leaving 10 bases between them. The CDR3 DNA reads TGTGCCTGGAGTGTACCCCCCGGGAATGAGCAGTTCTTC. Protein product: CAWSVPPGNEQFF.

J is TRBJ1-1 and V is TRBV28; the D is unclear. V lost 4 bases, J lost 7 bases, and 16 bases lay in between. CDR1 and CDR2 (germline): MDHEN, SYDVKM. This CDR3 is built from 14 residues. The CDR3 spells CASSSLEAQSEAFF. CDR3 nucleotides: TGTGCCAGCAGTTCCCTGGAGGCGCAGAGTGAAGCTTTCTTT.

The chain uses TRBV27 and TRBJ2-1, with 7 bases aligning to TRBD1. The CDR3 covers 16 residues. Germline assignment: CDR1 MNHEY and CDR2 SMNVEV (reference sequence). V trimming: 2 bases; J trimming: 1 base; junction bases outside the gene matches: 5. For the CDR3, the DNA is TGTGCCAGCAGTTTAAGCGAGGGGGCTTCCTACAATGAGCAGTTCTTC. It translates to CASSLSEGASYNEQFF.

This chain joins TRBV20-1 and TRBJ2-5, with TRBD2 identical over 13 bases. V dropped 0 bases and J dropped 5; count of bases not matched to a gene: 9. Germline V CDR1 and CDR2: DFQATT, SNEGSKA (reference sequence). The CDR3 consists of 17 residues. This CDR3 reads CSARDTGLAGESETQYF. CDR3 DNA sequence: TGCAGTGCTAGAGATACTGGACTAGCGGGAGAGTCGGAGACCCAGTACTTC.

The chain combines TRBV5-6 with TRBJ1-1; D remains ambiguous. CDR1 and CDR2 from the germline V gene are SGHDT and YYEEEE. The CDR3 is 12 amino acids. V shed 5 bases and J shed 3 bases, with 8 bases lying between them. CDR3 region: CASRERDTEAFF. The DNA for the CDR3 is TGTGCCAGCAGGGAAAGGGACACTGAAGCTTTCTTT.

The CDR3 loop reads CASSLGGGEGAFF. CDR3 nucleotides: TGTGCCAGCAGCTTGGGCGGCGGGGAGGGAGCTTTCTTT. V gene TRBV7-2 combines with J gene TRBJ1-1; no reliable D call. Germline assignment: CDR1 SGHTA and CDR2 FQGNSA. The CDR3 has 13 amino acids. The V gene lost 3 bases and the J gene lost 10 bases, with 15 bases spanning the gap.

The gene calls are TRBV19 and TRBJ2-1; TRBD1 matches 9 bases. Germline V lookup: CDR1 LNHDA, CDR2 SQIVND (reference sequence). With V trimmed by 5 bases and J by 8 bases, 10 bases remained unmatched. The CDR3 spans 15 residues. Here the CDR3 reads CASSFVTGGEYEQFF. Written as DNA, the CDR3 is TGTGCCAGTAGTTTCGTGACAGGGGGAGAGTATGAGCAGTTCTTC.

The chain couples TRBV6-5 to TRBJ2-2; 9 bases are shared with TRBD1. CDR3 length: 14 amino acids. CDR1 and CDR2 from the germline V gene are MNHEY and SVGAGI. After removal of 2 bases from V and 9 bases from J, the junction contained 4 bases not matched to a gene. Written as DNA, the CDR3 is TGTGCCAGCAGTTACCGGGACAGGGTTTGGGAGCTGTTTTTT. Translated: CASSYRDRVWELFF.

The V and J genes are TRBV20-1 and TRBJ2-7; D not resolved. CDR1 DFQATT and CDR2 SNEGSKA come from the germline V gene (reference sequence). Trimming left V 5 bases short and J 5 bases short, with 13 bases between. There are 12 residues in the CDR3. The CDR3 loop is CSALSGVNEQYF. In DNA, the CDR3 is TGCAGTGCTCTTTCCGGCGTGAACGAGCAGTACTTC.

This sequence joins TRBV7-2 and TRBJ2-2, with 9 bases matching TRBD2. Losses at the gene ends were 7 bases for V and 3 bases for J; bases not matched to a gene: 18. CDR1 and CDR2 (germline): SGHTA, FQGNSA. The CDR3 is 19 residues long. CDR3 sequence reads: CASTSLYLAGAPHTGELFF. CDR3 nucleotide sequence: TGTGCCAGCACCTCACTATACTTAGCGGGAGCCCCCCACACCGGGGAGCTGTTTTTT.

The J gene is TRBJ1-2, the V gene TRBV27; 7 bases line up with TRBD1. CDR1 and CDR2 from the germline V gene are MNHEY and SMNVEV (reference sequence). The ends lost 3 bases at V and 7 bases at J; junction bases unmatched: 5. The CDR3 is 13 residues long. The CDR3 nucleotides are TGTGCCAGCAGTTTCACGACAGGGTTTGGCTACACCTTC. Its protein is CASSFTTGFGYTF.

This rearrangement joins TRBV5-4 to TRBJ2-3; TRBD1 might be the D (5 bases). In germline, CDR1 is SGHNT, CDR2 YYREEE (reference sequence). CDR3 size: 17 residues. Trimming cost V 4 bases and J 0 bases, with 18 bases left between them. This chain's CDR3 is CASSIPGHASSTDTQYF. The CDR3 region has the DNA TGTGCCAGCAGCATTCCCGGACATGCTTCTAGCACAGATACGCAGTATTTT.

The chain has TRBV29-1 and TRBJ2-7; D possibly corresponds to TRBD2 (5 bases). The V and J ends lost 4 bases and 3 bases respectively, with 13 bases between them. The CDR3 loop spans 13 amino acids. From germline, CDR1 is SQVTM and CDR2 ANQGSEA. CDR3 in amino acids: CSVGETRLYEQYF. CDR3 coding DNA: TGCAGCGTTGGGGAAACTAGGCTCTACGAGCAGTACTTC.

The rearrangement joins TRBV10-3 to TRBJ2-7; TRBD2 aligns across 8 bases. Germline CDR1 is ENHRY and CDR2 is SYGVKD. This CDR3 spans 13 amino acids. Germline trimming cut 10 bases from V and 0 bases from J; bases unmatched to any gene: 5. In nucleotides, the CDR3 is TGTGCCAGTTTAGCGGGGTTCTCCTACGAGCAGTACTTC. Amino acid sequence: CASLAGFSYEQYF.

The rearrangement uses TRBV30 and TRBJ1-1; the D gene is possibly TRBD1 (6 bases). V was pared by 0 bases and J by 7 bases, with 12 bases between. Germline values: CDR1 GTSNPN, CDR2 SVGIG (reference sequence). The CDR3 is made up of 13 amino acids. The CDR3 spells CAWSVQGGSEAFF. The CDR3 nucleotides are TGTGCCTGGAGTGTTCAAGGGGGTAGTGAAGCTTTCTTT.

The rearrangement uses TRBV15 and TRBJ1-1; D call uncertain. The CDR3 consists of 14 residues. Looked up from germline, CDR1 is LNHNV and CDR2 is YYDKDF (reference sequence). V gave up 1 base and J gave up 0 bases, with 6 bases separating them. CDR3 DNA sequence: TGTGCCACCAGCAGAGTGGGTGTGAACACTGAAGCTTTCTTT. It codes for CATSRVGVNTEAFF.

This sequence joins TRBV6-5 and TRBJ1-1; D might be TRBD1 (5 bases). From germline, CDR1 is MNHEY and CDR2 SVGAGI. The CDR3 spans 9 residues. Trimming left V 8 bases short and J 7 bases short, with 5 bases between. The CDR3 reads CASGHEAFF. Here the CDR3 DNA reads TGTGCCAGCGGACATGAAGCTTTCTTT.